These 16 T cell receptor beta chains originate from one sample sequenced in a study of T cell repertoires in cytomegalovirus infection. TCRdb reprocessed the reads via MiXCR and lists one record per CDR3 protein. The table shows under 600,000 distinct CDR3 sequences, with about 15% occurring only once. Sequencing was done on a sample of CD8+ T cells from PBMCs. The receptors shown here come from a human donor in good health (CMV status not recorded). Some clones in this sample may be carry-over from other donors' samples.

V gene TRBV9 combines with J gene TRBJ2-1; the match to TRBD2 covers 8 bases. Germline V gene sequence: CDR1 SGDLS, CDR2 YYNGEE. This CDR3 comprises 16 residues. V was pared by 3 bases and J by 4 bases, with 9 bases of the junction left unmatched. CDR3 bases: TGTGCCAGCAGCGCCTCCCCGGGACTAGGTTACAATGAGCAGTTCTTC. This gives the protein CASSASPGLGYNEQFF.

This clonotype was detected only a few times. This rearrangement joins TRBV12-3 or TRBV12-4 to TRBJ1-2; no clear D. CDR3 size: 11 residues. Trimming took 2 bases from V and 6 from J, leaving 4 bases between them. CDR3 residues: CASSLNNGYTF. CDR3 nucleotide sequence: TGTGCCAGCAGTTTAAACAATGGCTACACCTTC.

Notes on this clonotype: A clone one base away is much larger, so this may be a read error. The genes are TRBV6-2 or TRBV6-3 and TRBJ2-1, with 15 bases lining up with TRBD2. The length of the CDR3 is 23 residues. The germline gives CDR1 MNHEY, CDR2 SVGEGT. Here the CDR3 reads CAISYPLNIWTSGGASSYNEQFF. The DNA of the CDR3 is TGTGCCATCAGTTACCCCCTAAACATATGGACTAGCGGGGGGGCTAGCTCCTACAATGAGCAGTTCTTC.

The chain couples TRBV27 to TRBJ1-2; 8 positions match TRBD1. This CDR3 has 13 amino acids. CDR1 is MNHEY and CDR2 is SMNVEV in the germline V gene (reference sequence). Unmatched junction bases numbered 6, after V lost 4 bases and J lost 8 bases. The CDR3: CASSSGGARGYTF. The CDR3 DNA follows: TGTGCCAGCAGTTCAGGGGGCGCGCGAGGCTACACCTTC.

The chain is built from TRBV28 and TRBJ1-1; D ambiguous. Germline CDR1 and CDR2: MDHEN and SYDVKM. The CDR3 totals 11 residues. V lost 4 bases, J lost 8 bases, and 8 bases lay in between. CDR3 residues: CASSSNMEAFF. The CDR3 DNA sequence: TGTGCCAGCAGTTCTAATATGGAAGCTTTCTTT.

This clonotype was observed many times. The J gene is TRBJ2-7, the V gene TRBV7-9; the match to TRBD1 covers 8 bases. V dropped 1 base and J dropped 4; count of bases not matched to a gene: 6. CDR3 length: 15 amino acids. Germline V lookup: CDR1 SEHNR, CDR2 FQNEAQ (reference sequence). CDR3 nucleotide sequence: TGTGCCAGCAGCTTAGGCAACAGGGGGTTTTACGAGCAGTACTTC. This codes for CASSLGNRGFYEQYF.

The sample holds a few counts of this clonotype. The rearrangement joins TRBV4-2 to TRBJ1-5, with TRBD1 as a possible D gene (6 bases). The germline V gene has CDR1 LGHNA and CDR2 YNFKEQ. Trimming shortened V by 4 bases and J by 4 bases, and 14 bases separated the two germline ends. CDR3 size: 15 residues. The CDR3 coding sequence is TGTGCCAGCAGCCTTGAGGGACATAGGAATCAGCCCCAGCATTTT. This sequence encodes CASSLEGHRNQPQHF.

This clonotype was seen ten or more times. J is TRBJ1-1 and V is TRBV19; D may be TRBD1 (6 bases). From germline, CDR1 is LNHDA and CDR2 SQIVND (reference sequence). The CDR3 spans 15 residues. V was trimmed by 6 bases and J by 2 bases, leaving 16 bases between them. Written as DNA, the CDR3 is TGTGCCAGTAGAATGGGACAAACTACTAACACTGAAGCTTTCTTT. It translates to CASRMGQTTNTEAFF.

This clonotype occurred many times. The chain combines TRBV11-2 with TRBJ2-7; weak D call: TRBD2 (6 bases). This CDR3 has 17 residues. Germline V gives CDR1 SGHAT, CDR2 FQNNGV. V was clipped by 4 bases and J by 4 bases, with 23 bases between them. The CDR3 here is CASSSLLPGTGGYEQYF. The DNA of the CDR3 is TGTGCCAGCAGCTCCCTTTTACCCGGGACCGGGGGATACGAGCAGTACTTC.

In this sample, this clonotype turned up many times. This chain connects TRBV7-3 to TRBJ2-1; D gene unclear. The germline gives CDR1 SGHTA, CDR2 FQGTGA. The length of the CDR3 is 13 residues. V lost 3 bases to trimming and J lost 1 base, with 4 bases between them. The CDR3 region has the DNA TGTGCCAGCAGCTTCTCATCCTACAATGAGCAGTTCTTC. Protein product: CASSFSSYNEQFF.

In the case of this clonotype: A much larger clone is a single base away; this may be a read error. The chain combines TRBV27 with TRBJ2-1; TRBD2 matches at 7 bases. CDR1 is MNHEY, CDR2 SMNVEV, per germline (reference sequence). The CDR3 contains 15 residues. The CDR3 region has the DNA TGTGCCAGAAGTTTATTGGGGGAGGGCCGTAATGAGCAGTTCTTC. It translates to CARSLLGEGRNEQFF.

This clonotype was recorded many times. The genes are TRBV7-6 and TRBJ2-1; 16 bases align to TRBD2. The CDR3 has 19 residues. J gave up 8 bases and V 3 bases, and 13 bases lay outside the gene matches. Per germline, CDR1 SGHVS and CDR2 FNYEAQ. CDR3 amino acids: CASSLSSGLAGGPRYEQFF. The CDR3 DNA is TGTGCCAGCAGCTTGTCATCGGGACTAGCGGGAGGGCCCAGGTATGAGCAGTTCTTC.

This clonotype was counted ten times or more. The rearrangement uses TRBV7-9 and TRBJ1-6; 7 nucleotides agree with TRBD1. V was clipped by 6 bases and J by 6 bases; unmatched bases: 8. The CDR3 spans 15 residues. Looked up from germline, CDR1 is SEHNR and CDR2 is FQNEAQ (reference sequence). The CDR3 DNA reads TGTGCCAGCAGTCACAGACAGGGCACTAATTCACCCCTCCACTTT. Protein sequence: CASSHRQGTNSPLHF.

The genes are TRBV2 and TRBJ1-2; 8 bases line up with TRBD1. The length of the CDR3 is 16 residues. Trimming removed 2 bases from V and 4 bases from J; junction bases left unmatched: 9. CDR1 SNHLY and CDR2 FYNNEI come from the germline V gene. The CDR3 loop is CASSELLAGQVYGYTF. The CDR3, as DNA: TGTGCCAGCAGTGAATTATTAGCGGGACAGGTCTATGGCTACACCTTC. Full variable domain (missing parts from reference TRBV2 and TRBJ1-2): EPEVTQTPSHQVTQMGQEVILRCVPISNHLYFYWYRQILGQKVEFLVSFYNNEISEKSEIFDDQFSVERPDGSNFTLKIRSTKLEDSAMYFCASSELLAGQVYGYTFGSGTRLTVV.

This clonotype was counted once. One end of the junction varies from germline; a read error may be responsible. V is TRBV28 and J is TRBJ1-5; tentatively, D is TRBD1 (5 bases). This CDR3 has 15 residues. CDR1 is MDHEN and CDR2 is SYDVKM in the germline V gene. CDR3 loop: CDSSYSGRVDRPQHF. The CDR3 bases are TGTGACAGCAGTTATTCTGGCAGGGTGGATCGGCCCCAGCATTTT.

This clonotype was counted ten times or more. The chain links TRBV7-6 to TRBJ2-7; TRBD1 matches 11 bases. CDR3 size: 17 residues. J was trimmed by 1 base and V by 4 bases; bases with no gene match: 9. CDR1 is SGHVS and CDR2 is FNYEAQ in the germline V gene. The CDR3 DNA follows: TGTGCCAGCAGCTCAGGACCCGGGACAGGGGGTTCCTACGAGCAGTACTTC. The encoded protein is CASSSGPGTGGSYEQYF. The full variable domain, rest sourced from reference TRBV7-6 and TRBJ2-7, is GAGVSQSPRYKVTKRGQDVALRCDPISGHVSLYWYRQALGQGPEFLTYFNYEAQQDKSGLPNDRFSAERPEGSISTLTIQRTEQRDSAMYRCASSSGPGTGGSYEQYFGPGTRLTVT.